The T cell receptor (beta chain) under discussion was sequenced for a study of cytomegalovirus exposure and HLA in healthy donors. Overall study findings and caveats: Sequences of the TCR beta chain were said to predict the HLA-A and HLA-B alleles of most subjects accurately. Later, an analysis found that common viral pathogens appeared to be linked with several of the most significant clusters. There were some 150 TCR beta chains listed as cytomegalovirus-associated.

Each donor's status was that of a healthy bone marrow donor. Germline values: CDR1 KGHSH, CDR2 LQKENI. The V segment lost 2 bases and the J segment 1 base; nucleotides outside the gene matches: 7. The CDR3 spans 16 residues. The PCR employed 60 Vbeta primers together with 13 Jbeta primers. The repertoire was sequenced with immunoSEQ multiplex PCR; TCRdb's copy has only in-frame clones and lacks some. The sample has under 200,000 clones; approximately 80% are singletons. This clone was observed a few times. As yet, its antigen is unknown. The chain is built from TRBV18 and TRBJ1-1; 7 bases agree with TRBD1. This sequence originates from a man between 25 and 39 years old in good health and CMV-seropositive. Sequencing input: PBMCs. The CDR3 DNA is TGTGCCAGCTCACCAGCCTCGGGACAGAAGAACACTGAAGCTTTCTTT. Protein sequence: CASSPASGQKNTEAFF.